The 2 T cell receptor beta chains given below trace back to one sample, sequenced in a study of CD8 T cells in ankylosing spondylitis. TCRdb recomputed calls from the 5' RACE reads with MiXCR, one row per CDR3 protein. The sample lists about 240,000 distinct CDR3 sequences, around 7.8% occurring once. What was sequenced was blood, either unsorted or a sorted T cell fraction (not recorded which). Receptors originate from a male donor with ankylosing spondylitis or in good health (not recorded which).

This clonotype has at least ten counts. This sequence joins TRBV7-3 and TRBJ2-3; TRBD2 aligns across 7 bases. J lost 1 base, V lost 2 bases, and 6 bases had no gene match. The CDR3 contains 16 residues. The germline V gene encodes CDR1 SGHTA and CDR2 FQGTGA. The CDR3 DNA reads as TGTGCCAGCAGCTTAGGGTGGGCGGGAGGCACAGATACGCAGTATTTT. This codes for CASSLGWAGGTDTQYF. Full variable domain (rest looked up from reference TRBV7-3 and TRBJ2-3): GAGVSQTPSNKVTEKGKYVELRCDPISGHTALYWYRQSLGQGPEFLIYFQGTGAADDSGLPNDRFFAVRPEGSVSTLKIQRTERGDSAVYLCASSLGWAGGTDTQYFGPGTRLTVL.

This clonotype was counted many times. This chain joins TRBV5-1 and TRBJ2-1, with TRBD2 identical over 9 bases. From germline, CDR1 is SGHRS and CDR2 YFSETQ. The CDR3 sequence is 17 residues long. The V and J ends lost 4 bases and 0 bases, in that order; junction bases with no gene match: 8. CDR3 nucleotide sequence: TGCGCCAGCAGCCGGTCCCTAGCGGGGATCTCCTACAATGAGCAGTTCTTC. The encoded protein is CASSRSLAGISYNEQFF. The complete variable domain, with remaining parts taken from reference TRBV5-1 and TRBJ2-1, reads KAGVTQTPRYLIKTRGQQVTLSCSPISGHRSVSWYQQTPGQGLQFLFEYFSETQRNKGNFPGRFSGRQFSNSRSEMNVSTLELGDSALYLCASSRSLAGISYNEQFFGPGTRLTVL.